These 6 T cell receptor beta chains share one sample of origin, sequenced in a study of neurological immune-mediated disorders. TCRdb processed the 5' RACE reads anew with MiXCR; each CDR3 protein has one entry. Here the sample spans roughly 65,000 distinct CDR3 sequences, around 5% being singletons. The specimen was PBMCs. These receptors all stem from a human donor with multiple sclerosis. The donor label of this sample is uncertain.

This clonotype showed up many times. V and J are TRBV28 and TRBJ2-7; D not resolved. The V end lost 5 bases, the J end lost 0 bases, and 14 bases lay between the germline ends. CDR1 and CDR2 (germline): MDHEN, SYDVKM. The CDR3 covers 15 residues. The CDR3 nucleotides are TGTGCCAGCAGTCCGCCGGGTGAAAGCTCCTACGAGCAGTACTTC. Amino acids: CASSPPGESSYEQYF.

The sample holds many counts of this clonotype. J is TRBJ1-1 and V is TRBV10-3; 7 bases line up with TRBD1. CDR1 ENHRY and CDR2 SYGVKD come from the germline V gene. This CDR3 is 14 amino acids long. J gave up 2 bases and V 4 bases, and 4 bases lay outside the gene matches. The CDR3 loop reads CAISVDRVNTEAFF. The CDR3 DNA follows: TGTGCCATCAGTGTCGACAGGGTAAACACTGAAGCTTTCTTT.

This clonotype was counted ten times or more. V and J are TRBV7-2 and TRBJ2-7; TRBD2 agrees at 10 bases. The V segment lost 6 bases and the J segment 4 bases; nucleotides outside the gene matches: 9. Germline-derived CDR1 and CDR2 are SGHTA and FQGNSA. The CDR3 sequence is 15 residues long. In DNA form, the CDR3 reads TGTGCCAGCAGGGAGAGCGGGGGGGGCGGATACGAGCAGTACTTC. Translating it yields CASRESGGGGYEQYF.

This clonotype has at least ten counts. The rearrangement uses TRBV11-2 and TRBJ2-7; 9 nucleotides line up with TRBD1. Germline V gives CDR1 SGHAT, CDR2 FQNNGV. The CDR3 covers 12 residues. Unmatched junction bases numbered 0, after V lost 3 bases and J lost 6 bases. The CDR3 here is CASSLTGGEQYF. The CDR3 coding sequence is TGTGCCAGCAGCTTGACAGGGGGCGAGCAGTACTTC.

This clonotype occurred many times. The V call is TRBV20-1, the J call TRBJ1-5; D gene unclear. CDR3 length equals 15 residues. Germline lookup yields CDR1 DFQATT and CDR2 SNEGSKA (reference sequence). Deletions cut 5 bases from V and 2 bases from J, with 16 bases between. The CDR3 bases are TGCAGTGCTGGACGGACTATTGAGGGCAATCAGCCCCAGCATTTT. Its protein product is CSAGRTIEGNQPQHF.

This clonotype has only a few counts. V is TRBV7-2 and J is TRBJ1-3; D may be TRBD1 (5 bases). Germline V gene lookup returns CDR1 SGHTA and CDR2 FQGNSA. Trimming shortened V by 5 bases and J by 4 bases, and 12 bases separated the two germline ends. The CDR3 is 14 amino acids. CDR3: CASSVSRDGNTIYF. In nucleotides, the CDR3 is TGTGCCAGCAGCGTTAGTCGGGACGGAAACACCATATATTTT.